Given below is one T cell receptor (beta chain) in context. What it binds is not known. This entry belongs to a study of shared clonotypes between healthy human individuals. Whole-study results and caveats: Of the naive CD4 clonotypes, around 4.7% were shared across several donors. Naive subsets generally had larger estimated richness than memory subsets.

Trimming left V 3 bases short and J 3 bases short, with 18 bases between. From germline, CDR1 is MNHNS and CDR2 SASEGT. The CDR3 has 16 amino acids. Genomic DNA per cell subset filled all wells of several immunoSEQ plates. Profiled with immunoSEQ multiplex PCR; TCRdb holds only in-frame clones, not every one. The sample holds some 2.4 million clones, 80% to 95% seen once. The chain combines TRBV6-1 with TRBJ2-7; D possibly corresponds to TRBD1 (5 bases). The TCR originated in a man aged 18 to 30 in good health. Some clones in this sample may be carry-over from other donors' samples. Sequencing input: naive CD4+ T cells from PBMCs. Subset denoted: CD45RA+ positively selected. CDR3 coding DNA: TGTGCCAGCAGTGACAGGGCTCCCCCCCCGGTCTACGAGCAGTACTTC. Translation: CASSDRAPPPVYEQYF.